This T cell receptor (beta chain) was profiled in a study of cytomegalovirus exposure and HLA in healthy donors. Whole-study findings and limits: In a later analysis, an Asian-associated ancestry cluster reportedly showed fewer N-insertions than the approximately 640-donor mean. In a later analysis, compared with equally common non-associated chains, HLA-associated beta chains were more expanded. The records held CMV serostatus as the only immune exposure information. There were around 160 TCR beta chains listed as cytomegalovirus-associated.

In regard to this clone: Antigen: not known.

The PCR made use of 60 Vbeta and 13 Jbeta primers. Generated by immunoSEQ multiplex PCR, the TCRdb table keeps only in-frame clones and is missing some. Among around 150,000 clones listed, roughly 80% were seen once. Losses at the gene ends were 5 bases for V and 7 bases for J; bases not matched to a gene: 4. This CDR3 is built from 15 residues. The germline CDR1 and CDR2 sequences are SNHLY and FYNNEI. This TCR was recovered from a middle-aged man in good health and CMV-seropositive. This chain joins TRBV2 and TRBJ2-1; TRBD2 aligns across 14 bases. Material for sequencing was PBMCs. The CDR3 spells CASSLGLAGENEQFF. In nucleotides, the CDR3 is TGTGCCAGCAGTCTGGGACTAGCGGGAGAGAATGAGCAGTTCTTC.